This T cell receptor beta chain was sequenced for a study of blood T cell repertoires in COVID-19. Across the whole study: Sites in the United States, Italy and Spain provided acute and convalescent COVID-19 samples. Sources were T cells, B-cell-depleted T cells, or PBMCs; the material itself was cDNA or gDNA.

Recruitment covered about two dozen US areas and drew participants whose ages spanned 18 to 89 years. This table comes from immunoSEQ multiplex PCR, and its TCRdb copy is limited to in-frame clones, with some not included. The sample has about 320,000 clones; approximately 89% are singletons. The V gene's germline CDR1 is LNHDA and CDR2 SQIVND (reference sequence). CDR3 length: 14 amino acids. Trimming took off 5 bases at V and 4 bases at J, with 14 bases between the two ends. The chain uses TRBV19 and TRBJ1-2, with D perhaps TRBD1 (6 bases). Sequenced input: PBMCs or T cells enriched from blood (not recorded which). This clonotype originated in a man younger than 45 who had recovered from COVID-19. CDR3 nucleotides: TGTGCCAGTAGTCTACAGGGAGTTAGCTATGGCTACACCTTC. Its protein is CASSLQGVSYGYTF.